Listed here are 25 T cell receptor beta chains from one sample, sequenced in a study of blood T cell repertoires in COVID-19. Sequencing used immunoSEQ multiplex PCR; TCRdb keeps in-frame clones, though not all of them. The sample lists 150,000 to 200,000 clones, approximately 90% occurring once. Sequencing was carried out using peripheral blood. These receptors were taken from a man aged 45 to 65 who had recovered from COVID-19.

The genes are TRBV19 and TRBJ1-1; 8 bases line up with TRBD1. Germline trimming cut 6 bases from V and 1 base from J; bases unmatched to any gene: 7. The germline V gene has CDR1 LNHDA and CDR2 SQIVND (reference sequence). The CDR3 has 15 residues. The CDR3 here is CASSNPGTGNTEAFF. The CDR3 nucleotides are TGTGCCAGTAGCAATCCCGGGACAGGGAACACTGAAGCTTTCTTT.

This sequence joins TRBV19 and TRBJ2-5, with TRBD2 identical over 8 bases. Germline CDR1 LNHDA, CDR2 SQIVND (reference sequence). The V gene end was trimmed by 3 bases and the J gene end by 4 bases; junction bases not matched to a gene: 10. The CDR3 runs to 16 residues. The CDR3, as DNA: TGTGCCAGTAGTATTAACCAGCGGGGGCGTAGAGAGACCCAGTACTTC. Translating gives CASSINQRGRRETQYF.

The chain is built from TRBV2 and TRBJ1-2, with D tentatively TRBD1 (5 bases). Trimming took off 0 bases at V and 4 bases at J, with 15 bases between the two ends. Germline V lookup: CDR1 SNHLY, CDR2 FYNNEI. The CDR3 consists of 16 residues. The CDR3 is CASSEARGGKSYGYTF. Written as DNA, the CDR3 is TGTGCCAGCAGTGAAGCGCGGGGGGGGAAGAGCTATGGCTACACCTTC.

V gene TRBV7-9 combines with J gene TRBJ2-1; 7 nucleotides line up with TRBD2. With 3 bases clipped from V and 9 bases from J, the junction kept 2 bases outside the gene matches. CDR1 is SEHNR, CDR2 FQNEAQ, per germline (reference sequence). The CDR3 consists of 12 residues. CDR3 in DNA: TGTGCCAGCAGCTTCAGGGAGGGTGAGCAGTTCTTC. Translated: CASSFREGEQFF.

The chain carries TRBV28 and TRBJ1-2; tentatively, D is TRBD1 (5 bases). With 1 base removed from V and 3 bases from J, the gap between germline ends came to 9 bases. There are 14 residues in the CDR3. Per the germline V gene, CDR1 is MDHEN and CDR2 is SYDVKM. The DNA for the CDR3 is TGTGCCAGCAGTTTATTCGGACATGACTATGGCTACACCTTC. Protein product: CASSLFGHDYGYTF.

The chain combines TRBV5-1 with TRBJ2-3, with 12 nucleotides matching TRBD2. This CDR3 region has 18 residues. The V gene end was trimmed by 0 bases and the J gene end by 4 bases; junction bases not matched to a gene: 9. The germline V gene encodes CDR1 SGHRS and CDR2 YFSETQ. CDR3 bases: TGCGCCAGCAGCTTGGCCAAGATGCTAGCGGGGGGGCCAGATACGCAGTATTTT. Its protein is CASSLAKMLAGGPDTQYF.

The chain uses TRBV5-5 and TRBJ1-4; D gene uncertain. Germline CDR1 reads SGHKS; CDR2 reads YYEKEE (reference sequence). V lost 0 bases, J lost 8 bases, and 14 bases lay in between. The CDR3 totals 15 residues. CDR3 region: CASSLGSGGGEKLFF. CDR3 in DNA: TGTGCCAGCAGCTTGGGATCGGGTGGTGGAGAAAAACTGTTTTTT.

This chain uses TRBV12-3 or TRBV12-4 with TRBJ1-1, with 7 bases that match TRBD1. Trimming cost V 8 bases and J 7 bases; bases outside gene matches: 10. This CDR3 spans 13 amino acids. CDR3 in amino acids: CASGFKGAGEAFF. In nucleotides, the CDR3 is TGTGCCAGCGGCTTCAAGGGGGCAGGTGAAGCTTTCTTT.

V usage is TRBV5-1 and J usage is TRBJ1-6; 10 positions agree with TRBD1. This CDR3 comprises 13 residues. CDR1 SGHRS and CDR2 YFSETQ come from the germline V gene. V lost 8 bases, J lost 7 bases, and 3 bases stayed unmatched. The CDR3 sequence: CASRTGGNSPLHF. DNA of the CDR3: TGCGCCAGTCGGACAGGGGGAAATTCACCCCTCCACTTT.

The chain employs TRBV10-1 and TRBJ1-1, with 7 positions matching TRBD1. Trimming at V came to 0 bases and at J to 3 bases, leaving 1 base not matched to a gene. Germline V gene sequence: CDR1 WNHNN, CDR2 SYGVQD (reference sequence). The CDR3 runs to 14 residues. This CDR3 reads CASSESRGHTEAFF. In DNA form, the CDR3 reads TGCGCCAGCAGTGAGTCGAGGGGGCACACTGAAGCTTTCTTT.

The genes are TRBV18 and TRBJ1-3; D remains unclear. Germline V lookup: CDR1 KGHSH, CDR2 LQKENI. V was trimmed by 2 bases and J by 0 bases, leaving 5 bases between them. This CDR3 contains 14 residues. DNA of the CDR3: TGTGCCAGCTCACCAAAGAGCTCTGGAAACACCATATATTTT. The encoded protein is CASSPKSSGNTIYF.

The chain combines TRBV7-9 with TRBJ2-1; possibly TRBD2 for D (6 bases). The V gene's germline CDR1 is SEHNR and CDR2 FQNEAQ (reference sequence). The CDR3 has 17 amino acids. V was clipped by 5 bases and J by 0 bases, with 17 bases between them. CDR3 bases: TGTGCCAGCAGCCACCGGATAGCGGAAGGCTCCTACAATGAGCAGTTCTTC. It yields the protein CASSHRIAEGSYNEQFF.

This clone was found once. V is TRBV6-6 and J is TRBJ1-1, with TRBD1 matching 7 bases. With V trimmed by 6 bases and J by 1 base, 11 bases remained unmatched. Per the germline V gene, CDR1 is MNHNY and CDR2 is SVGAGI (reference sequence). This CDR3 contains 16 residues. CDR3 sequence reads: CASRPLLGTANTEAFF. CDR3 sequence (DNA): TGTGCCAGCAGACCGCTACTCGGGACAGCGAACACTGAAGCTTTCTTT.

This chain links TRBV21-1 with TRBJ1-1; TRBD1 is taken as the D call from the table, unchecked against the DNA. TRBV21-1 is a known pseudogene. CDR3 length: 12 residues. The CDR3 DNA reads TGTGCCAGCCCCGGGACAGGGTTATGGGCTTTCTTT. This translates into CASPGTGLWAFF.

The rearrangement links TRBV29-1 to TRBJ2-7; 7 nucleotides match TRBD1. Germline V lookup: CDR1 SQVTM, CDR2 ANQGSEA. The CDR3 has 13 residues. J gave up 6 bases and V 3 bases, and 8 bases lay outside the gene matches. This chain's CDR3 is CSVEETGFSEQYF. CDR3 in DNA: TGCAGCGTTGAGGAGACAGGGTTCTCCGAGCAGTACTTC.

The genes are TRBV6-2 or TRBV6-3 and TRBJ2-7; TRBD1 aligns across 9 bases. Germline CDR1 and CDR2: MNHEY and SVGEGT. V lost 6 bases to trimming and J lost 0 bases; unmatched junction nucleotides: 6. This CDR3 is built from 15 residues. DNA for the CDR3: TGTGCCAGCAGCCTGGGACAGGGACGCTCCTACGAGCAGTACTTC. It yields the protein CASSLGQGRSYEQYF.

CDR3 in amino acids: CASSWGTATDTGELFF. CDR3 bases: TGTGCCAGTAGTTGGGGGACAGCAACCGACACCGGGGAGCTGTTTTTT. The chain links TRBV19 to TRBJ2-2; 7 nucleotides agree with TRBD1. With 5 bases clipped from V and 3 bases from J, the junction kept 9 bases outside the gene matches. The germline gives CDR1 LNHDA, CDR2 SQIVND (reference sequence). This CDR3 has 16 residues.

The V call is TRBV19, the J call TRBJ1-3; no reliable D call. The germline V gene encodes CDR1 LNHDA and CDR2 SQIVND (reference sequence). This CDR3 is built from 15 residues. The V end lost 6 bases, the J end lost 1 base, and 13 bases lay between the germline ends. The CDR3 is CASSLRSGSGNTIYF. CDR3 DNA sequence: TGTGCCAGTAGCCTTCGGTCGGGGTCTGGAAACACCATATATTTT.

The chain employs TRBV19 and TRBJ2-1; 9 bases line up with TRBD1. V lost 3 bases and J lost 11; bases outside the gene matches: 8. The CDR3 sequence is 14 residues long. Germline V gene lookup returns CDR1 LNHDA and CDR2 SQIVND (reference sequence). Here the CDR3 DNA reads TGTGCCAGTAGTATTCTCGGACAGGGGATCAAGCAGTTCTTC. Translated, it gives CASSILGQGIKQFF.

The chain couples TRBV6-5 to TRBJ2-3; 11 bases fit TRBD2. There are 15 residues in the CDR3. Germline CDR1 reads MNHEY; CDR2 reads SVGAGI. The ends lost 6 bases at V and 5 bases at J; junction bases unmatched: 7. The CDR3: CASRDSGGARDTQYF. Here the CDR3 DNA reads TGTGCCAGCAGGGATAGCGGGGGGGCTAGAGATACGCAGTATTTT.

This clone was counted once. The chain recombines TRBV2 with TRBJ2-7, with TRBD1 as a possible D gene (6 bases). The CDR3 loop spans 17 amino acids. Trimming took 2 bases from V and 0 from J, leaving 17 bases between them. Germline CDR1 and CDR2: SNHLY and FYNNEI. The CDR3 DNA is TGTGCCAGCAGTGAATTGGTAAGACAGGCGAACTCCTACGAGCAGTACTTC. As protein: CASSELVRQANSYEQYF. The full variable domain, with the rest looked up from reference TRBV2 and TRBJ2-7, is EPEVTQTPSHQVTQMGQEVILRCVPISNHLYFYWYRQILGQKVEFLVSFYNNEISEKSEIFDDQFSVERPDGSNFTLKIRSTKLEDSAMYFCASSELVRQANSYEQYFGPGTRLTVT.

The chain combines TRBV6-5 with TRBJ2-1, with 7 bases aligning to TRBD2. Germline CDR1 MNHEY, CDR2 SVGAGI. The CDR3 runs 13 residues. The trim removed 7 bases at V and 6 bases at J, leaving 6 bases unmatched. CDR3 amino acids: CASTPGGRNEQFF. CDR3 DNA sequence: TGTGCCAGCACCCCGGGAGGACGCAATGAGCAGTTCTTC.

The V gene is TRBV5-4, the J gene TRBJ2-3; 8 bases match TRBD2. Germline V gene data show CDR1 as SGHNT and CDR2 as YYREEE (reference sequence). V shed 4 bases and J 0 bases; nucleotides not matched to a gene: 7. The CDR3 length is 16 residues. In DNA, the CDR3 is TGTGCCAGCAGCCCGGGGGGGACGCGGAGCACAGATACGCAGTATTTT. It yields the protein CASSPGGTRSTDTQYF. The whole variable domain, remainder taken from reference TRBV5-4 and TRBJ2-3, is ETGVTQSPTHLIKTRGQQVTLRCSSQSGHNTVSWYQQALGQGPQFIFQYYREEENGRGNFPPRFSGLQFPNYSSELNVNALELDDSALYLCASSPGGTRSTDTQYFGPGTRLTVL.

The chain employs TRBV10-3 and TRBJ2-3; TRBD2 matches at 12 bases. The CDR3 contains 15 residues. Germline V gene lookup returns CDR1 ENHRY and CDR2 SYGVKD. After removal of 2 bases from V and 4 bases from J, the junction contained 1 base not matched to a gene. CDR3 amino acids: CAISETSGGPDTQYF. The CDR3 nucleotides are TGTGCCATCAGTGAGACTAGCGGGGGGCCAGATACGCAGTATTTT.

This rearrangement joins TRBV12-3 or TRBV12-4 to TRBJ1-5, with D unclear. The CDR3 consists of 12 residues. Trimming took off 5 bases at V and 6 bases at J, with 8 bases between the two ends. CDR3 loop: CASSNSGQPQHF. CDR3 sequence (DNA): TGTGCCAGCAGTAACTCGGGTCAGCCCCAGCATTTT.